This T cell receptor beta chain was obtained from a study of T cell repertoires in cytomegalovirus infection. Looking at the study overall: Public TCR beta signatures marked donors with CMV infection and the matching HLA.

The sample holds one count of this clonotype. Antigen: not known. Overall study results and limits: HLA-C-restricted CMV-specific TCR beta clonotypes were dominant in the ex vivo response. Identification of carriers of CMV plus the relevant HLA was achieved through cumulative public TCR beta family frequency.

The trim removed 4 bases at V and 0 bases at J, leaving 7 bases unmatched. The CDR3 sequence is 16 residues long. The germline CDR1 and CDR2 sequences are SGHVT and SQSDAQ. Each CDR3 protein gets one entry after TCRdb re-called the reads with MiXCR. The sample includes some 920,000 distinct CDR3 sequences, less than 40% of them seen just once. The rearrangement joins TRBV7-4 to TRBJ2-7; 9 nucleotides agree with TRBD1. This sample comprised cultured CD8+ T cells from PBMCs, obtained from culture after CMV antigen stimulation. This TCR was sampled from a human donor in good health (CMV status not recorded). Some clones in this sample may be carry-over from other donors' samples. Here the CDR3 DNA reads TGTGCCAGCAGCTCCGGGACAGGGCGAAGCTCCTACGAGCAGTACTTC. Translation gives CASSSGTGRSSYEQYF. Based on the CDR3 plus reference TRBV7-4 and TRBJ2-7, the full variable domain is GAGVSQSPRYKVAKRGRDVALRCDSISGHVTLYWYRQTLGQGSEVLTYSQSDAQRDKSGRPSGRFSAERPERSVSTLKIQRTEQGDSAVYLCASSSGTGRSSYEQYFGPGTRLTVT.